The present entry profiles one T cell receptor beta chain with its context. The antigen is undetermined. These data come from a study of cytotoxic CD8 clonotypes in ibrutinib-treated CLL. Study-wide points: Increased clonality at ibrutinib response gave way to a return toward baseline at progression.

The germline V gene has CDR1 KGHSY and CDR2 FQNENV. The CDR3 totals 12 residues. Trimming took off 2 bases at V and 8 bases at J, with 7 bases between the two ends. Assay: immunoSEQ multiplex PCR; the TCRdb copy retains only in-frame clones and omits some. The sample records over 200,000 clones, roughly 79% being singletons. The chain links TRBV16 to TRBJ2-1; D remains unclear. The TCR comes from a human donor with chronic lymphocytic leukemia. The source was PBMCs, collected after 12 months of ibrutinib treatment. The CDR3 sequence: CASSQISYEQFF. CDR3 coding DNA: TGTGCCAGCAGCCAAATCAGTTATGAGCAGTTCTTC.